This T cell receptor beta chain was sequenced in a study of blood T cell repertoires in COVID-19. Study-level information: Donors in the United States, Italy and Spain gave samples during acute or convalescent COVID-19. The cDNA or gDNA used as material had been derived from T cells, B-cell-depleted T cells, or PBMCs.

V trimming: 4 bases; J trimming: 5 bases; junction bases outside the gene matches: 10. In germline, CDR1 is MDHEN, CDR2 SYDVKM. The CDR3 is 15 residues long. Original data processing: Estimation of nucleated cell counts was performed using reference gene primer amplification. Measured with immunoSEQ multiplex PCR; TCRdb has only the in-frame clones, and not every one. V and J calls and clone size are those listed in that table; D and trimming were worked out from the DNA. The table shows a few hundred thousand clones, with 75% to 90% occurring only once. The sample taken for sequencing was peripheral blood. This sequence originates from a woman between 45 and 60 years old who had recovered from COVID-19. The chain carries TRBV28 and TRBJ1-2; TRBD1 matches 7 bases. The CDR3 DNA reads as TGTGCCAGCAGTTCGAGACAGGGAGCTGTTTATGGCTACACCTTC. It translates to CASSSRQGAVYGYTF.